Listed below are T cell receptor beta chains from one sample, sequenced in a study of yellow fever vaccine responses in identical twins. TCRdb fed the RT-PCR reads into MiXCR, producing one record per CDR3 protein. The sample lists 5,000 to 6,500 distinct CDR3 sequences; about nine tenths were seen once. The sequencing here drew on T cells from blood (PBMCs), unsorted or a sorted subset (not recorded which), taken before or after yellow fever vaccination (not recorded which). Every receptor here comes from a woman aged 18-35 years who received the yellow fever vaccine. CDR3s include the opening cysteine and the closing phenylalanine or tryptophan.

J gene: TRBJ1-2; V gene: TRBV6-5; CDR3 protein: CASSYAGLDGYTF
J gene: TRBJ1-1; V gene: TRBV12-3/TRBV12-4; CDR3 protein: CASSLPSVGLSEAFF
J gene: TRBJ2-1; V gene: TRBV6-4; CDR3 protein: CASSGLAGGPNEQFF
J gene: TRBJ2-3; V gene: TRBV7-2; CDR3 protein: CASSPGLAGHTQYF
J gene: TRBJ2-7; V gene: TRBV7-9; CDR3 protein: CASSLGTATYEQYF
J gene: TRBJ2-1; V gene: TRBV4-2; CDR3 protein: CASSPHKGNEQFF
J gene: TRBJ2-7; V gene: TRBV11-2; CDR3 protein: CASSLEQGTGRSYEQYF
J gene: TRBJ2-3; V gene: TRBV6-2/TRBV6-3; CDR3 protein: CASSYLAGGYTDTQYF
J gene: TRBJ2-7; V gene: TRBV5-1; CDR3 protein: CASREDRYEQYF
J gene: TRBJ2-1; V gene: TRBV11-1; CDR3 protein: CASSLAVADEQFF
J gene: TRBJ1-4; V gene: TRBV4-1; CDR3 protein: CASSQAFPATNEKLFF
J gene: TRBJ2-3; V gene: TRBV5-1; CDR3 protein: CASSLAGHNTDTQYF
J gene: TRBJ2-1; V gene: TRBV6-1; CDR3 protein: CASSLVEYNEQFF
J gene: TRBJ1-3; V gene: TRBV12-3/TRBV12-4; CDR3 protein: CASSFLGSGNTIYF
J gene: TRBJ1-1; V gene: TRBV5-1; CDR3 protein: CASSLDGQNTEAFF
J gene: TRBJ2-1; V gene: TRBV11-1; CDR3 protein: CASSLRQGPSHEQFF
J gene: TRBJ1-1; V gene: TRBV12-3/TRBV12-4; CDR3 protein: CASTTPDRGPSNTEAFF
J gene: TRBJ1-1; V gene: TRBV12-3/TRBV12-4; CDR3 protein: CASSSKQGGTEAFF
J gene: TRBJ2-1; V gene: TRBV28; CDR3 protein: CASSLPPTNNEQFF
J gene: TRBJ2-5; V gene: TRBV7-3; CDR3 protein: CASSLNRDGKETQYF
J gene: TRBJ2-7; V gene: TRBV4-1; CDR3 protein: CASSQEGGKAYEQYF
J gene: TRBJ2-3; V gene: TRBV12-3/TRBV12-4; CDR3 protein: CASTRAKDTQYF
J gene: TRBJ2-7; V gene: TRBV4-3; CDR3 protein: CASSQELSGGGYEQYF
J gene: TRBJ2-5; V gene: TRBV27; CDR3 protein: CASSLSARSVETQYF
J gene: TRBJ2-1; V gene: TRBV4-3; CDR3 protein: CASRDRYNEQFF
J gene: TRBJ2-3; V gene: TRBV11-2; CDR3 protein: CASSLDRPPHTQYF
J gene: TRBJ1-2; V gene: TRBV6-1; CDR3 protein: CASTSPDRGNYGYTF
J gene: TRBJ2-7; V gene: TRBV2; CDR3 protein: CASSVAEDEQYF
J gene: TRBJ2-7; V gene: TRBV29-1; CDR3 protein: CSVRLLAGHREQYF
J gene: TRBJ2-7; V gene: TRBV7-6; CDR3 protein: CASSRDSTYEQYF
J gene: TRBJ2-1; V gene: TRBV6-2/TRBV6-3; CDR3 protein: CASSSQDRTQFF
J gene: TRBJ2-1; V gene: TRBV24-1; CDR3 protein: CATSDFEGFGNEQFF
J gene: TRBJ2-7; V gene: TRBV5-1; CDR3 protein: CASSNRDRGVVGQYF
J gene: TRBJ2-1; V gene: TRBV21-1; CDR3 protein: CASSTQRASYNEQFF
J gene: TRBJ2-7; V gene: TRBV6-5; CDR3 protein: CASSSRPGLEIYEQYF
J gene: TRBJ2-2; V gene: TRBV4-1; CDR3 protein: CASSPTSGQSESTGELFF
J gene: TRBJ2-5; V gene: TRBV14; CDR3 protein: CASSQGPGTSEYWRGETQYF
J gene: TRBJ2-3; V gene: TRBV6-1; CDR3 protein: CASRTVGTDTQYF
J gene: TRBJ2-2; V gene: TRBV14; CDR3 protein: CASNLGEARTGELFF
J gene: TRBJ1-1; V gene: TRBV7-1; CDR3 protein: CASNRGQGANTEAFF
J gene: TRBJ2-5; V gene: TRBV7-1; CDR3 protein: CASSSTSMETQYF
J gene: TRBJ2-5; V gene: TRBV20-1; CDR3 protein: CSAGQGHDQETQYF
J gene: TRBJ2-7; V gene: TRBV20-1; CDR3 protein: CSARERTYEQYF
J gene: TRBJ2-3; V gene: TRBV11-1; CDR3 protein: CASSLDGQYTDTQYF
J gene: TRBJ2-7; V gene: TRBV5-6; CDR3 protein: CASSLTGGQGSEQYF
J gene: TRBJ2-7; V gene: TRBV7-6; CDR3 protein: CASSLELGGGEQYF
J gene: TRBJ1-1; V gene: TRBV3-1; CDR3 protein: CASSQNNRGNTEAFF
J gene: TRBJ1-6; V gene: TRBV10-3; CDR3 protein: CAISESGSPLHF
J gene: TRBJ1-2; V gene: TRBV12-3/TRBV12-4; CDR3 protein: CASSARQGEGYTF